This T cell receptor beta chain was obtained from a study of T cells and Merkel cell carcinoma outcomes. Only in-frame clones appear in the TCRdb table, and some are missing; sequencing was by immunoSEQ multiplex PCR. The sample has around 2,300 clones, 70% to 90% seen once. Study-wide points: In Merkel cell carcinoma, repertoire and T-cell density reportedly predicted outcomes.

On this clone: Antigen unknown.

Germline V gives CDR1 MNHEY, CDR2 SMNVEV (reference sequence). V lost 1 base and J 3 bases, leaving 13 bases between the germline ends. The CDR3 covers 15 residues. The sequence came from a human donor with Merkel cell carcinoma. The chain is built from TRBV27 and TRBJ2-7; D might be TRBD1 or TRBD2, each matching 5 bases. Input material: tumor tissue from Merkel cell carcinoma. CDR3 amino acids: CASSLLGPIDYEQYF. The CDR3 DNA follows: TGTGCCAGCAGTTTATTGGGACCAATAGACTACGAGCAGTACTTC.